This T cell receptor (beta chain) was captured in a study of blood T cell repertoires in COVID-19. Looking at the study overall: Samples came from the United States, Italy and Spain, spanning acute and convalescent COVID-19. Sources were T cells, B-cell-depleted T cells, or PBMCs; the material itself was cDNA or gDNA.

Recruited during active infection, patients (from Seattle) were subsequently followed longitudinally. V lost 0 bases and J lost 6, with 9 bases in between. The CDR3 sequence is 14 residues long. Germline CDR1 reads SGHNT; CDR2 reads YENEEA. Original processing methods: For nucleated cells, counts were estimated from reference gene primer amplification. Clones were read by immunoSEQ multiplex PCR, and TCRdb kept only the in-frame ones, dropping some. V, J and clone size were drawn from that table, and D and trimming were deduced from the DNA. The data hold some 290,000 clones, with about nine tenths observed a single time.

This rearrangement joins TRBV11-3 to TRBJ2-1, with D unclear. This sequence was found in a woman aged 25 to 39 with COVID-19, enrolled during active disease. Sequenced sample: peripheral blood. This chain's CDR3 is CASSLESEFNEQFF. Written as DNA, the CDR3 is TGTGCCAGCAGCTTAGAAAGTGAGTTCAATGAGCAGTTCTTC.